The clone carrying this TCR beta chain was observed a single time. The data stem from a study of T cells in Graves' hyperthyroidism and ophthalmopathy. There were TCR beta CDR3 regions amplified from RNA transcripts. A first-round RT-PCR of the TCR CDR3 used the HTBI primer set. Each CDR3 protein gets one entry after TCRdb re-called the multiplex PCR reads with MiXCR. The data hold 530,000 or so distinct CDR3 sequences, with roughly a quarter observed a single time. The clonotype comes from a woman aged 30 to 39 with Graves' ophthalmopathy. The specimen was blood.

Written as DNA, the CDR3 is TGTGCCAGCAGCTCATCAGGGGTTCGGGAGACCCAGTACTTC. It yields the protein CASSSSGVRETQYF. The chain employs TRBV12-3 or TRBV12-4 and TRBJ2-5; possible D gene TRBD1, 6 bases. Trimming removed 6 bases from V and 5 bases from J, with 16 bases in between. The CDR3 runs to 14 residues.